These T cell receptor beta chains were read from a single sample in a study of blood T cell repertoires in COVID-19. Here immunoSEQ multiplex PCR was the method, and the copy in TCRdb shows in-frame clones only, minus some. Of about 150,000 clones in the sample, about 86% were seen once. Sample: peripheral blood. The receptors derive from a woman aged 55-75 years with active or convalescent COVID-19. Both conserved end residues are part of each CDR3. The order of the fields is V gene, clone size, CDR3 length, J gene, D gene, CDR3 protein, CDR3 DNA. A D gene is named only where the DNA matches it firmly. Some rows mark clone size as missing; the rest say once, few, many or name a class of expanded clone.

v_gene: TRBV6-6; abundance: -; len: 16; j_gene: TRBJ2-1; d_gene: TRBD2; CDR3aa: CASSRWTSESYNEQFF; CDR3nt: TGTGCCAGCAGTCGCTGGACTAGTGAGTCCTACAATGAGCAGTTCTTC
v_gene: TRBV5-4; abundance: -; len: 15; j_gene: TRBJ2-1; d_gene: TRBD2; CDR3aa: CASSLGGSGRGEQFF; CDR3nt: TGTGCCAGCAGCTTGGGCGGGAGTGGTCGGGGTGAGCAGTTCTTC
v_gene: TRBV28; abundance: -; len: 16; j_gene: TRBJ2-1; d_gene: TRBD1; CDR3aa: CASRPPGQGANNEQFF; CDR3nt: TGTGCCAGCAGGCCTCCGGGACAGGGGGCGAATAATGAGCAGTTCTTC
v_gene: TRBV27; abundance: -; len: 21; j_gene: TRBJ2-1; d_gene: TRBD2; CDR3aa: CASSFRPGTSGVSPNYNEQFF; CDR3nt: TGTGCCAGCAGTTTTCGACCCGGGACTAGCGGGGTTTCCCCTAACTACAATGAGCAGTTCTTC
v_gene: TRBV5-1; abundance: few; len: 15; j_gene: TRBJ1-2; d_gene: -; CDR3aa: CASSLAGQGSYGYTF; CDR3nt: TGCGCCAGCAGCTTGGCCGGGCAGGGTAGCTATGGCTACACCTTC
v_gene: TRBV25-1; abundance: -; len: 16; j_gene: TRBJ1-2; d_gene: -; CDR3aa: CASSEGGQAQNYGYTF; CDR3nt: TGTGCCAGCAGTGAAGGAGGTCAGGCCCAAAACTATGGCTACACCTTC
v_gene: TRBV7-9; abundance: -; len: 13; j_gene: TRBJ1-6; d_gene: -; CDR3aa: CASSPAGESPLHF; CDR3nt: TGTGCCAGCAGCCCCGCGGGGGAATCACCCCTCCACTTT
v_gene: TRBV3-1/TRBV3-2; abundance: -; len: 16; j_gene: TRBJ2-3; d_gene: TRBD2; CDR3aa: CASSLLVAGGTDTQYF; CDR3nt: TGTGCCAGCAGCCTTCTAGTAGCGGGGGGCACAGATACGCAGTATTTT
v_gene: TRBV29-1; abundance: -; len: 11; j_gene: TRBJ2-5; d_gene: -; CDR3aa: CSTHLGETQYF; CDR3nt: TGCAGCACCCATCTCGGGGAGACCCAGTACTTC
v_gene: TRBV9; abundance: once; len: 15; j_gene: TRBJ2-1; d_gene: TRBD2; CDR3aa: CASSVSSGTYNEQFF; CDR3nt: TGTGCCAGCAGCGTATCTAGCGGGACATACAATGAGCAGTTCTTC
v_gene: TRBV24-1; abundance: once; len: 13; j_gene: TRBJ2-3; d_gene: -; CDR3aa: CATTTGKADTQYF; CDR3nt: TGTGCCACCACAACAGGGAAAGCAGATACGCAGTATTTT
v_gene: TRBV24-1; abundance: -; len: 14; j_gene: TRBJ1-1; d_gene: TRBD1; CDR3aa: CATSSDRENTEAFF; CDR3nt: TGTGCCACCAGTTCTGACAGGGAGAACACTGAAGCTTTCTTT
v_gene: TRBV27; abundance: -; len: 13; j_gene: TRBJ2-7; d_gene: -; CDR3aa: CASRGRDSYEQYF; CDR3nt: TGTGCCAGCAGAGGTCGGGACTCCTACGAGCAGTACTTC
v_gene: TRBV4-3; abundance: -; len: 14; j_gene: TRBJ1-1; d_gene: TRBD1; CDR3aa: CASSRGTGDTEAFF; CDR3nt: TGCGCCAGCAGCCGGGGAACAGGGGACACTGAAGCTTTCTTT
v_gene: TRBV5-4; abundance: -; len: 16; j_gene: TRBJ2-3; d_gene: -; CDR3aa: CASSSTQGSRSDTQYF; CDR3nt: TGTGCCAGCAGCTCTACGCAGGGGTCGCGATCAGATACGCAGTATTTT
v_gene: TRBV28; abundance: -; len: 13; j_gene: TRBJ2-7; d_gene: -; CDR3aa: CASRSPGMHEQYF; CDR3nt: TGTGCCAGCAGGAGCCCAGGAATGCACGAGCAGTACTTC
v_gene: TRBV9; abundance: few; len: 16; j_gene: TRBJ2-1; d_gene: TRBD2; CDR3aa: CASSVSSGMNPNEQFF; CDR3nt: TGTGCCAGCAGCGTATCTAGCGGGATGAACCCCAATGAGCAGTTCTTC
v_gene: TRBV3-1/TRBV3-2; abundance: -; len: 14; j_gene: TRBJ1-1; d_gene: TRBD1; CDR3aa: CASSTDRRNTEAFF; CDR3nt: TGTGCCAGCAGCACGGACAGGAGAAACACTGAAGCTTTCTTT
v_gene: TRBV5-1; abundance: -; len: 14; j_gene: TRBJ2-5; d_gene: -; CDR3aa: CASSSLGGQETQYF; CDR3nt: TGCGCCAGCAGCTCACTGGGCGGGCAAGAGACCCAGTACTTC
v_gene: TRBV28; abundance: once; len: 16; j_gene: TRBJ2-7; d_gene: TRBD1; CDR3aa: CASSFPRDRGQSEQYF; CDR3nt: TGTGCCAGCAGTTTTCCCAGGGACAGGGGTCAGAGCGAGCAGTACTTC
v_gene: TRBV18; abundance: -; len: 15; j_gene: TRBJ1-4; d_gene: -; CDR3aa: CASSPVQATNEKLFF; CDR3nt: TGTGCCAGCTCACCCGTACAGGCAACTAATGAAAAACTGTTTTTT
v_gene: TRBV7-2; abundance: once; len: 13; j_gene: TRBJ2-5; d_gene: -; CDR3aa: CASSLSEMITQYF; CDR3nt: TGTGCCAGCAGCTTATCAGAAATGATCACCCAGTACTTC